This T cell receptor (beta chain) was recovered during a study of blood T cell repertoires in COVID-19. CDR1 SGHRS and CDR2 YFSETQ come from the germline V gene. The V and J ends lost 6 bases and 0 bases, in that order; junction bases with no gene match: 6. This CDR3 is 16 amino acids long. Some clones are missing from TCRdb's copy, which holds only in-frame ones; the method was immunoSEQ multiplex PCR. The sample yields 75,000 to 90,000 clones, about 85% seen once. The chain uses TRBV5-1 and TRBJ2-3; TRBD2 matches 11 bases. Material for sequencing was peripheral blood. The source of this sequence is a man at least 80 years old with active or convalescent COVID-19. CDR3 in amino acids: CASTTTSGTSTDTQYF. In nucleotides, the CDR3 is TGCGCCAGCACGACGACTAGCGGGACTAGCACAGATACGCAGTATTTT. Full variable domain (outside the CDR3, taken from reference TRBV5-1 and TRBJ2-3): KAGVTQTPRYLIKTRGQQVTLSCSPISGHRSVSWYQQTPGQGLQFLFEYFSETQRNKGNFPGRFSGRQFSNSRSEMNVSTLELGDSALYLCASTTTSGTSTDTQYFGPGTRLTVL.